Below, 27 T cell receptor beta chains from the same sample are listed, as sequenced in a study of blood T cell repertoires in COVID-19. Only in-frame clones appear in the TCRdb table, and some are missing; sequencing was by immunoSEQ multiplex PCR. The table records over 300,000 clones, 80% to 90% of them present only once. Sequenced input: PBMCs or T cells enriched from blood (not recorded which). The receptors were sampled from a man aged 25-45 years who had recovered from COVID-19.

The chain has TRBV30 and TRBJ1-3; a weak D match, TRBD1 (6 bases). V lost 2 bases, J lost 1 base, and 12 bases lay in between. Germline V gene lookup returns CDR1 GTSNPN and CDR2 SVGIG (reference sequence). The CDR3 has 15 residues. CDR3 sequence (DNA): TGTGCCTGGAGTCTGGGGGCAGTGTCTGGAAACACCATATATTTT. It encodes CAWSLGAVSGNTIYF.

CDR3 in amino acids: CASIRTGPDYGYTF. The CDR3, as DNA: TGTGCCAGCATTAGGACAGGGCCGGACTATGGCTACACCTTC. This chain uses TRBV6-5 with TRBJ1-2; 8 bases line up with TRBD1. After removal of 7 bases from V and 3 bases from J, the junction contained 7 bases not matched to a gene. Germline V gene lookup returns CDR1 MNHEY and CDR2 SVGAGI. The CDR3 loop spans 14 amino acids.

In nucleotides, the CDR3 is TGTGCCAGCAGCTCGCGGATGGGTTATAATTCACCCCTCCACTTT. Its protein is CASSSRMGYNSPLHF. The chain is built from TRBV7-8 and TRBJ1-6; D call uncertain. CDR1 is SGHVS, CDR2 FQNEAQ, per germline. This CDR3 is 15 amino acids long. The V end was cut by 4 bases, the J end by 4 bases, with 11 bases between.

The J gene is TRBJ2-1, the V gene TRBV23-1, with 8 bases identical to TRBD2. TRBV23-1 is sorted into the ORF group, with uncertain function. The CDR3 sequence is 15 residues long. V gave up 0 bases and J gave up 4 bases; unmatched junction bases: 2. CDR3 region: CASSQSSGGYNEQFF. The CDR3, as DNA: TGCGCCAGCAGTCAATCAAGCGGGGGTTACAATGAGCAGTTCTTC.

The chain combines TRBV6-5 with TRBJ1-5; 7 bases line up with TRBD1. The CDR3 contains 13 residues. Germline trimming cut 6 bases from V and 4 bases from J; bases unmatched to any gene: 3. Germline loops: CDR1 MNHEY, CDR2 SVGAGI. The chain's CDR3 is CASRPGQNQPQHF. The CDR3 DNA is TGTGCCAGCAGACCGGGACAGAATCAGCCCCAGCATTTT.

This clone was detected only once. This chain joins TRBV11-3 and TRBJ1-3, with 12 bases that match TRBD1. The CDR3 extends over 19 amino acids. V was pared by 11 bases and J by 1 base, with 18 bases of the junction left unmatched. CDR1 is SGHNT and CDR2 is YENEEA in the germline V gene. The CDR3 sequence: CAEKAKPGTGGDSGNTIYF. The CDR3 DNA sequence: TGTGCCGAGAAAGCCAAACCCGGGACAGGGGGCGATTCTGGAAACACCATATATTTT.

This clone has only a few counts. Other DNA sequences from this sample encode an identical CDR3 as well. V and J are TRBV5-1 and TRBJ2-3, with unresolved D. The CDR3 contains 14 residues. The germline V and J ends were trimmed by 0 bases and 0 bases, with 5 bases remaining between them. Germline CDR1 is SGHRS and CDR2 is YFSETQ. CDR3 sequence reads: CASSLGQSTDTQYF. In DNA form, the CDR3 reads TGCGCCAGCAGCTTGGGCCAGAGCACAGATACGCAGTATTTT.

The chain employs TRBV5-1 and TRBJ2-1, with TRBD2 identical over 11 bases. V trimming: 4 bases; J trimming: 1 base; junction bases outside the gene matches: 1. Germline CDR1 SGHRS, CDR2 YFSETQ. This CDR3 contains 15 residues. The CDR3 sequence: CASSVAGGSYNEQFF. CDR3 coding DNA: TGCGCCAGCAGCGTAGCGGGGGGGTCCTACAATGAGCAGTTCTTC.

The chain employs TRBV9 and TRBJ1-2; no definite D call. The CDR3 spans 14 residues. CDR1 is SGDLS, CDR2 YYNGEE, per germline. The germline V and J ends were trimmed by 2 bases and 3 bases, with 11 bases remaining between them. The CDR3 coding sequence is TGTGCCAGCAGCGTGGGGTTGGGAGACTATGGCTACACCTTC. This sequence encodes CASSVGLGDYGYTF.

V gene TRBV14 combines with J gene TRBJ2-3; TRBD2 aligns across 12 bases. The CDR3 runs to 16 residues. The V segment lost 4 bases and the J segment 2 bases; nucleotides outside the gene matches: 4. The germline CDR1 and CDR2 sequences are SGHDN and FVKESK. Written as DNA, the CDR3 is TGTGCCAGCAGCCTAGGACTAGCGGGGATCACAGATACGCAGTATTTT. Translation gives CASSLGLAGITDTQYF.

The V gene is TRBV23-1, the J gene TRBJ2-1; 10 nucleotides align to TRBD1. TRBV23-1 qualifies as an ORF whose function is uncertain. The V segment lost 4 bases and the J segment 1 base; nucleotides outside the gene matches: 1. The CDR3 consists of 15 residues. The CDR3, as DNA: TGCGCCAGCAGTCCGGGACAGGGGTCCTACAATGAGCAGTTCTTC. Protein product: CASSPGQGSYNEQFF.

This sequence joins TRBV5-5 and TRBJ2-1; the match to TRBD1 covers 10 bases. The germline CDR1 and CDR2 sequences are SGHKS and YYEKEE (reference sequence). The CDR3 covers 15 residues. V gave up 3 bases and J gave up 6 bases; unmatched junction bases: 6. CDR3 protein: CASSSDRGAINEQFF. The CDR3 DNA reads TGTGCCAGCAGCTCGGACAGGGGGGCTATCAATGAGCAGTTCTTC.

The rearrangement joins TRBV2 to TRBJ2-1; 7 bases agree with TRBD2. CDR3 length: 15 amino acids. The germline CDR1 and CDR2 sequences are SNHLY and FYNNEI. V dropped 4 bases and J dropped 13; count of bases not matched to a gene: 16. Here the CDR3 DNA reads TGTGCCAGCAGTGGGACGGGTATGGGTAGCGGGCCTCAGTTCTTC. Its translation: CASSGTGMGSGPQFF.

CDR3 amino acids: CASSFKVTGVGGETQYF. The CDR3 DNA is TGTGCCAGCAGCTTTAAAGTGACAGGGGTTGGTGGAGAGACCCAGTACTTC. The V call is TRBV5-4, the J call TRBJ2-5, with 8 bases fitting TRBD1. The germline V gene encodes CDR1 SGHNT and CDR2 YYREEE (reference sequence). The CDR3 totals 17 residues. V lost 2 bases, J lost 4 bases, and 13 bases stayed unmatched.

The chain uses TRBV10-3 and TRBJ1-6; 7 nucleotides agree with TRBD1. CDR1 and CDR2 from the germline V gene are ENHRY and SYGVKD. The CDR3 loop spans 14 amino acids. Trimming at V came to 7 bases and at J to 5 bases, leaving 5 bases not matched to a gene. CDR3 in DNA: TGTGCCATCACCATGGGACAGCATAATTCACCCCTCCACTTT. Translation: CAITMGQHNSPLHF.

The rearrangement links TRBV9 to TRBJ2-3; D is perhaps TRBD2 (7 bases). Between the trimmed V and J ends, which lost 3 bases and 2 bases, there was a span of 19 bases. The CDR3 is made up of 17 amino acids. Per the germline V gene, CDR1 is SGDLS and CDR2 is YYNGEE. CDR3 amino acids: CASSGPRGGRVTDTQYF. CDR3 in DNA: TGTGCCAGCAGCGGACCAAGGGGGGGGCGGGTCACAGATACGCAGTATTTT.

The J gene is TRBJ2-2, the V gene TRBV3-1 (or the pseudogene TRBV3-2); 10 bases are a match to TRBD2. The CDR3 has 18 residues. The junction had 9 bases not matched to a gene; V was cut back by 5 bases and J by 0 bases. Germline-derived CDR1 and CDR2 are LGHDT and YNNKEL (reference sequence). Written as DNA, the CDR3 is TGTGCCAGCAGCAAAAGGGTGCTAGCGGGAGCGAACACCGGGGAGCTGTTTTTT. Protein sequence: CASSKRVLAGANTGELFF.

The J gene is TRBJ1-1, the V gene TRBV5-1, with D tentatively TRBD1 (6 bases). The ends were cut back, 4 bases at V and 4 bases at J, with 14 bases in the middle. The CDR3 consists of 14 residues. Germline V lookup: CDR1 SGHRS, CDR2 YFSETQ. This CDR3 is CASSVQGSSTEAFF. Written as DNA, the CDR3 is TGCGCCAGCAGCGTACAGGGTTCGAGCACTGAAGCTTTCTTT.

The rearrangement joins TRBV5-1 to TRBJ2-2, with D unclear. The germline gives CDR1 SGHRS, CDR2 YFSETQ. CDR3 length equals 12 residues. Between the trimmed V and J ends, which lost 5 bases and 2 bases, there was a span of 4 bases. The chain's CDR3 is CASSSNTGELFF. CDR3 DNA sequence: TGCGCCAGCAGTTCTAACACCGGGGAGCTGTTTTTT.

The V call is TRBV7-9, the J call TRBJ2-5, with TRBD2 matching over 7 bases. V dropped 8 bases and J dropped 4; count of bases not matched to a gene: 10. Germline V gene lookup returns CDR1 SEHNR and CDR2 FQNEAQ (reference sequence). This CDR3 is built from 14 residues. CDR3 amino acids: CASQRLGEGETQYF. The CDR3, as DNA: TGTGCCAGCCAAAGGTTAGGGGAGGGAGAGACCCAGTACTTC. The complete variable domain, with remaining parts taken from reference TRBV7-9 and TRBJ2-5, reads DTGVSQNPRHKITKRGQNVTFRCDPISEHNRLYWYRQTLGQGPEFLTYFQNEAQLEKSRLLSDRFSAERPKGSFSTLEIQRTEQGDSAMYLCASQRLGEGETQYFGPGTRLLVL.

In DNA, the CDR3 is TGTGCCAGCAGCCAAGGGGGGCACCTTGGGAATGAGCAGTTCTTC. The encoded protein is CASSQGGHLGNEQFF. The genes are TRBV3-1 (or the pseudogene TRBV3-2) and TRBJ2-1; weak D call: TRBD1 (6 bases). The CDR3 runs 15 residues. V was clipped by 1 base and J by 7 bases, with 14 bases between them. The germline gives CDR1 LGHDT, CDR2 YNNKEL (reference sequence).

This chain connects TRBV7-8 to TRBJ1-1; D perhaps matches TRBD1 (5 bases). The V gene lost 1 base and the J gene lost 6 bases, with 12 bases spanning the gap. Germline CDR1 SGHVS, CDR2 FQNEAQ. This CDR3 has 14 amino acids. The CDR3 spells CASSLGGGFPEAFF. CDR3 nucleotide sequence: TGTGCCAGCAGCTTAGGGGGGGGATTCCCTGAAGCTTTCTTT.

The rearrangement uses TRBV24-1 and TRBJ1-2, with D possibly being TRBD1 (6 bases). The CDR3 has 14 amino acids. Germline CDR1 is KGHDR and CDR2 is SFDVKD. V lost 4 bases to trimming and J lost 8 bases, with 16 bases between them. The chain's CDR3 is CATSETIRGEGYTF. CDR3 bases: TGTGCCACCAGTGAAACCATCAGGGGTGAGGGCTACACCTTC.

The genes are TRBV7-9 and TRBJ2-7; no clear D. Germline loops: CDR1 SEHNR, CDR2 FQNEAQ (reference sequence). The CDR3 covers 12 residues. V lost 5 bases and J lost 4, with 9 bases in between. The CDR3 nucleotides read TGTGCCAGCAGCCCTAGAGAATACGAGCAGTACTTC. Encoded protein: CASSPREYEQYF.

The CDR3 region has the DNA TGTGCCAGCAGCTTTGGACAGGGCACAGATACGCAGTATTTT. The encoded protein is CASSFGQGTDTQYF. The chain has TRBV9 and TRBJ2-3; 7 nucleotides align to TRBD1. Trimming at V came to 4 bases and at J to 1 base, leaving 3 bases not matched to a gene. The CDR3 is 14 residues long. The V gene's germline CDR1 is SGDLS and CDR2 YYNGEE.

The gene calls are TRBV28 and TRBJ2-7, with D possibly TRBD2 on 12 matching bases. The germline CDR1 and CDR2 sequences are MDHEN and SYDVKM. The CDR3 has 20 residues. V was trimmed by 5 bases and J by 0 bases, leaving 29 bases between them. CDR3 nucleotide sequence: TGTGCCAGCAGTCCGACCCGGGACAGGGGGACTAGCGGGCACTCCTACGAGCAGTACTTC. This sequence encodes CASSPTRDRGTSGHSYEQYF.

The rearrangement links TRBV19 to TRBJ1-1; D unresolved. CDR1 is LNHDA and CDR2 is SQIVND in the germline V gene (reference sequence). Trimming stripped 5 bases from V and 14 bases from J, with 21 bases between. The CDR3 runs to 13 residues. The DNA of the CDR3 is TGTGCCAGTAGTGTTGAGGGCCTAGCCGAAAGCTTCTTT. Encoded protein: CASSVEGLAESFF.